Presented here are 20 T cell receptor beta chains from one specimen sequenced in a study of long-term antiretroviral therapy in people with HIV. Running of the v3.0 immunoSEQ assay took place at survey level. This table comes from immunoSEQ multiplex PCR, and its TCRdb copy is limited to in-frame clones, with some not included. The sample consists of 9,500 to 12,000 clones, around 80% of them appearing once. The sequencing here drew on unsorted PBMCs, taken 1.8 years after starting antiretroviral therapy. All receptors come from a man in his forties with HIV.

The rearrangement links TRBV23-1 to TRBJ2-5, with 15 bases fitting TRBD2. TRBV23-1 is known as an ORF, though its function is uncertain. The CDR3 totals 18 residues. V dropped 6 bases and J dropped 5; count of bases not matched to a gene: 13. The CDR3 is CASRHNGLAGGPGETQYF. In DNA, the CDR3 is TGCGCCAGCAGGCACAACGGACTAGCGGGAGGGCCTGGTGAGACCCAGTACTTC.

The chain combines TRBV28 with TRBJ1-3, with 9 bases identical to TRBD1. The germline V gene has CDR1 MDHEN and CDR2 SYDVKM. CDR3 length: 17 residues. The J segment lost 1 base and the V segment lost 6 bases, leaving 10 bases of the junction unmatched. The CDR3 coding sequence is TGTGCCAGCAGCCCAACGACAGGGGGTTCTTCTGGAAACACCATATATTTT. Protein product: CASSPTTGGSSGNTIYF.

The chain recombines TRBV30 with TRBJ1-3; D is uncertain. The CDR3 totals 16 residues. The germline gives CDR1 GTSNPN, CDR2 SVGIG (reference sequence). The germline V and J ends were trimmed by 5 bases and 4 bases, with 21 bases remaining between them. Written as DNA, the CDR3 is TGTGCCTGGGGCCATGGGAGCGGAAGTTCAGGAAACACCATATATTTT. This sequence encodes CAWGHGSGSSGNTIYF. Filled out from reference TRBV30 and TRBJ1-3, the complete variable domain reads SQTIHQWPATLVQPVGSPLSLECTVEGTSNPNLYWYRQAAGRGLQLLFYSVGIGQISSEVPQNLSASRPQDRQFILSSKKLLLSDSGFYLCAWGHGSGSSGNTIYFGEGSWLTVV.

The V and J genes are TRBV27 and TRBJ2-7; 8 positions agree with TRBD2. The germline V gene encodes CDR1 MNHEY and CDR2 SMNVEV (reference sequence). V gave up 8 bases and J gave up 4 bases; unmatched junction bases: 7. The CDR3 is 13 residues long. The CDR3 DNA sequence: TGTGCCAGCTCTCAAGCGGGAGTGTACGAGCAGTACTTC. Translated: CASSQAGVYEQYF.

This chain uses TRBV11-2 with TRBJ2-3; 9 bases align to TRBD2. This CDR3 region has 18 residues. The germline V gene encodes CDR1 SGHAT and CDR2 FQNNGV. The J segment lost 2 bases and the V segment lost 1 base, leaving 10 bases of the junction unmatched. The CDR3 loop is CASSLGGGAGLFTDTQYF. CDR3 nucleotides: TGTGCCAGCAGCTTAGGCGGGGGGGCTGGCCTTTTCACAGATACGCAGTATTTT.

The rearrangement uses TRBV30 and TRBJ1-5; TRBD1 matches 8 bases. The CDR3 spans 17 residues. V lost 3 bases to trimming and J lost 2 bases; unmatched junction nucleotides: 12. Germline CDR1 GTSNPN, CDR2 SVGIG (reference sequence). The CDR3 is CAWSEPGGPIRNQPQHF. CDR3 bases: TGTGCCTGGAGCGAACCAGGGGGCCCGATTCGCAATCAGCCCCAGCATTTT.

This clone was seen a single time. The V and J genes are TRBV9 and TRBJ2-1; D is unresolved. CDR3 length: 13 residues. Trimming removed 4 bases at V and 9 bases at J, with 14 bases between. The germline V gene has CDR1 SGDLS and CDR2 YYNGEE. CDR3 nucleotides: TGTGCCAGCAGCTTACGTCCTAGTAGTGAGCAGTTCTTC. Translated, it gives CASSLRPSSEQFF.

The chain has TRBV27 and TRBJ2-7; D may be TRBD1 or TRBD2 (5 bases each). The CDR3 contains 15 residues. Trimming cost V 4 bases and J 6 bases, with 19 bases left between them. CDR1 and CDR2 from the germline V gene are MNHEY and SMNVEV (reference sequence). The CDR3 nucleotides read TGTGCCAGCAGTTCCCCTTCCGGGACGGCCACCGAGCAGTACTTC. Translating gives CASSSPSGTATEQYF.

The chain employs TRBV28 and TRBJ1-2; D perhaps matches TRBD1 (5 bases). Per the germline V gene, CDR1 is MDHEN and CDR2 is SYDVKM. The CDR3 has 12 residues. The V end was cut by 5 bases, the J end by 8 bases, with 12 bases between. CDR3 sequence: CASSRDGLGYTF. DNA of the CDR3: TGTGCCAGCAGTCGGGACGGCCTGGGCTACACCTTC.

The chain carries TRBV10-3 and TRBJ2-3; D unclear. The germline V gene has CDR1 ENHRY and CDR2 SYGVKD. The CDR3 loop spans 14 amino acids. V was shortened by 0 bases and J by 6 bases, with 10 bases between the two germline ends. The CDR3 DNA sequence: TGTGCCATCAGTGAGTCGCCCAGAGGCGATACGCAGTATTTT. Translation: CAISESPRGDTQYF.

The rearrangement uses TRBV29-1 and TRBJ2-5; 12 bases map to TRBD2. J lost 6 bases, V lost 2 bases, and 4 bases had no gene match. The CDR3 covers 14 residues. CDR1 is SQVTM and CDR2 is ANQGSEA in the germline V gene. CDR3 sequence: CSVEWLAGGKTQYF. CDR3 DNA sequence: TGCAGCGTTGAATGGCTAGCGGGAGGGAAGACCCAGTACTTC.

The gene calls are TRBV7-2 and TRBJ1-5, with D tentatively TRBD1 (6 bases). This CDR3 region has 14 residues. Trimming stripped 8 bases from V and 1 base from J, with 12 bases between. Germline V gene lookup returns CDR1 SGHTA and CDR2 FQGNSA. Here the CDR3 DNA reads TGTGCCAGCTCCCCGGACAGCAGCAATCAGCCCCAGCATTTT. Encoded protein: CASSPDSSNQPQHF.

In the case of this clone: This may be a read error: a much more frequent sequence differs by one nucleotide. CDR3 loop: CASSGWDRPYEQYF. CDR3 nucleotides: TGTGCCAGCAGCGGGTGGGACAGGCCCTACGAGCAGTACTTC. The chain recombines TRBV5-6 with TRBJ2-7; 8 positions agree with TRBD1. V gave up 4 bases and J gave up 2 bases; unmatched junction bases: 5. The germline V gene has CDR1 SGHDT and CDR2 YYEEEE. The CDR3 runs 14 residues.

The chain carries TRBV30 and TRBJ1-1; unclear D gene. CDR1 is GTSNPN and CDR2 is SVGIG in the germline V gene (reference sequence). The V and J ends lost 3 bases and 3 bases respectively, with 8 bases between them. This CDR3 spans 12 amino acids. Written as DNA, the CDR3 is TGTGCCTGGAGGGTTCCGCACACTGAAGCTTTCTTT. Translation: CAWRVPHTEAFF.

This chain links TRBV6-5 with TRBJ2-3; possibly TRBD2 for D (6 bases). The CDR3 sequence is 15 residues long. Germline CDR1 MNHEY, CDR2 SVGAGI. V lost 6 bases, J lost 7 bases, and 20 bases lay in between. CDR3 sequence reads: CASSKTGTLTNTQYF. The CDR3, as DNA: TGTGCCAGCAGCAAGACCGGGACTCTGACTAATACGCAGTATTTT.

This clone is deemed large. The chain couples TRBV15 to TRBJ2-2; weak D call: TRBD1 (5 bases). The CDR3 has 18 amino acids. The V gene's germline CDR1 is LNHNV and CDR2 YYDKDF (reference sequence). V gave up 0 bases and J gave up 0 bases, with 14 bases separating them. The CDR3: CATSREGPRFTNTGELFF. The DNA for the CDR3 is TGTGCCACCAGCAGAGAGGGGCCACGTTTTACGAACACCGGGGAGCTGTTTTTT. The whole variable domain, filled in from reference TRBV15 and TRBJ2-2, reads DAMVIQNPRYQVTQFGKPVTLSCSQTLNHNVMYWYQQKSSQAPKLLFHYYDKDFNNEADTPDNFQSRRPNTSFCFLDIRSPGLGDTAMYLCATSREGPRFTNTGELFFGEGSRLTVL.

V gene TRBV18 combines with J gene TRBJ2-3; unclear D gene. The germline CDR1 and CDR2 sequences are KGHSH and LQKENI. Trimming stripped 6 bases from V and 4 bases from J, with 5 bases between. This CDR3 is 11 amino acids long. The CDR3 loop is CASSTPDTQYF. The DNA for the CDR3 is TGTGCCAGCTCTACCCCAGATACGCAGTATTTT.

V is TRBV5-1 and J is TRBJ2-7; D unresolved. V gave up 4 bases and J gave up 5 bases, with 10 bases separating them. The CDR3 has 12 residues. Germline assignment: CDR1 SGHRS and CDR2 YFSETQ. The chain's CDR3 is CASSLTNHEQYF. CDR3 bases: TGCGCCAGCAGCCTCACAAACCACGAGCAGTACTTC.

The chain uses TRBV7-9 and TRBJ1-1; possible D gene TRBD1, 6 bases. This CDR3 has 14 residues. Germline CDR1 and CDR2: SEHNR and FQNEAQ (reference sequence). Trimming removed 3 bases from V and 3 bases from J, with 11 bases in between. The CDR3 region is CASSFNRVDTEAFF. DNA of the CDR3: TGTGCCAGCAGCTTCAACAGGGTCGACACTGAAGCTTTCTTT. Filled out from reference TRBV7-9 and TRBJ1-1, the complete variable domain reads DTGVSQNPRHKITKRGQNVTFRCDPISEHNRLYWYRQTLGQGPEFLTYFQNEAQLEKSRLLSDRFSAERPKGSFSTLEIQRTEQGDSAMYLCASSFNRVDTEAFFGQGTRLTVV.

This clone came up once. The chain uses TRBV10-3 and TRBJ1-1; a possible D gene is TRBD1 (6 bases). The CDR3 is made up of 14 amino acids. V was trimmed by 7 bases and J by 4 bases, leaving 16 bases between them. Germline loops: CDR1 ENHRY, CDR2 SYGVKD. The CDR3 loop is CAITKTGSFTEAFF. The CDR3 region has the DNA TGTGCCATCACCAAGACAGGCTCTTTCACTGAAGCTTTCTTT.